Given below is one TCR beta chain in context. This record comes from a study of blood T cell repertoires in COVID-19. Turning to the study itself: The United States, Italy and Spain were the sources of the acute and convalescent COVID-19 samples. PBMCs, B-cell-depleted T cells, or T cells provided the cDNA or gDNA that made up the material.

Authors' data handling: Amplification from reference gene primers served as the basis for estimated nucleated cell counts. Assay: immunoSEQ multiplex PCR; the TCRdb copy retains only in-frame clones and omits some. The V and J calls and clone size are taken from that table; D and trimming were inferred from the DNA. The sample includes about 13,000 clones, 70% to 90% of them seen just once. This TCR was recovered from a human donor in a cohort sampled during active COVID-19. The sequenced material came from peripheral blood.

CDR3 in DNA: TGTGCCAGCAGCTATGGGACAGGGAAGGGAAACACCATATATTTT. Residues: CASSYGTGKGNTIYF. V is TRBV7-2 and J is TRBJ1-3, with TRBD1 matching over 9 bases. Germline loops: CDR1 SGHTA, CDR2 FQGNSA. This CDR3 comprises 15 residues. Trimming at V came to 4 bases and at J to 4 bases, leaving 5 bases not matched to a gene.